This is a list of T cell receptor beta chains from one sample in a study of human T cells and chemical hapten exposure. TCRdb re-derived calls from the RACE reads in MiXCR, one entry per CDR3 protein. In the table there are some 45,000 distinct CDR3 sequences, around 4.5% of which are singletons. Sequencing input: whole blood. Every receptor here comes from a human donor in good health. Some clones in this sample may be carry-over from other donors' samples. CDR3s include the opening cysteine and the closing phenylalanine or tryptophan. Fields, in order: J gene, D gene, V gene, CDR3 protein. The D gene is left open where the match is weak.

J: TRBJ2-7; D: .; V: TRBV27; CDR3: CASSFRRGSYEQYF
J: TRBJ1-1; D: .; V: TRBV29-1; CDR3: CSVGARNTEAFF
J: TRBJ2-1; D: TRBD2; V: TRBV6-5; CDR3: CASSRRLAGVGSYNEQFF
J: TRBJ2-2; D: TRBD2; V: TRBV28; CDR3: CASTPGLAGVGGTGELFF
J: TRBJ2-3; D: TRBD2; V: TRBV10-3; CDR3: CAISAGTSGVGTDTQYF
J: TRBJ1-4; D: .; V: TRBV7-8; CDR3: CASSLSGGLGTNEKLFF
J: TRBJ1-5; D: .; V: TRBV6-1; CDR3: CASSEIAGRNNQPQHF
J: TRBJ2-7; D: TRBD1; V: TRBV7-9; CDR3: CASSYPDRAYEQYF
J: TRBJ2-1; D: TRBD1; V: TRBV7-3; CDR3: CASSLKGRGQGYNEQFF
J: TRBJ2-3; D: TRBD2; V: TRBV7-3; CDR3: CASSPGLAAGFVDTQYF
J: TRBJ2-1; D: .; V: TRBV9; CDR3: CASSSGLHNEQFF
J: TRBJ1-2; D: .; V: TRBV29-1; CDR3: CSVETVHYGYTF
J: TRBJ1-5; D: .; V: TRBV7-9; CDR3: CASSLASANNQPQHF
J: TRBJ2-6; D: .; V: TRBV28; CDR3: CASRGRANVLTF
J: TRBJ2-1; D: .; V: TRBV5-1; CDR3: CASTGPWSSYNEQFF
J: TRBJ2-3; D: .; V: TRBV20-1; CDR3: CSAPGDGTDTQYF
J: TRBJ2-7; D: .; V: TRBV28; CDR3: CASSTPSFGTTYEQYF
J: TRBJ1-1; D: TRBD1; V: TRBV7-2; CDR3: CASSLEGTENTEAFF
J: TRBJ1-1; D: .; V: TRBV6-1; CDR3: CASRDTLGTEAFF
J: TRBJ1-3; D: .; V: TRBV7-9; CDR3: CASSPLVAGNTIYF
J: TRBJ2-3; D: .; V: TRBV9; CDR3: CASSVSQTDTQYF
J: TRBJ2-5; D: .; V: TRBV11-3; CDR3: CASSSGTLETQYF
J: TRBJ2-3; D: TRBD1; V: TRBV28; CDR3: CASSEGQITQYF
J: TRBJ2-2; D: TRBD1; V: TRBV6-2/TRBV6-3; CDR3: CASSYGAGGADTGELFF
J: TRBJ2-5; D: TRBD2; V: TRBV7-3; CDR3: CASSHGGGLQETQYF
J: TRBJ2-5; D: .; V: TRBV12-3/TRBV12-4; CDR3: CASSSLVPATQYF
J: TRBJ2-1; D: TRBD2; V: TRBV20-1; CDR3: CSARMLAGDRYNEQFF
J: TRBJ2-3; D: .; V: TRBV13; CDR3: CASSPTGTRASDTQYF